The source of this TCR beta chain is a study of T cells in localized non-small cell lung cancer. General study results and limits: Uninvolved adjacent lung showed higher T cell clonality than tumor.

The germline V gene encodes CDR1 WNHNN and CDR2 SYGVQD (reference sequence). Deletions cut 4 bases from V and 3 bases from J, with 12 bases between. The CDR3 extends over 14 amino acids. Comments on this clone: As yet, its antigen is unknown.

Measured with immunoSEQ multiplex PCR; TCRdb has only the in-frame clones, and not every one. The data show 24,000 or so clones, about nine tenths seen once. This chain links TRBV10-1 with TRBJ2-5, with unresolved D. The sample in question was peripheral blood, obtained before any cancer treatment. The clonotype was recovered from a woman aged 35-70 years with stage I lung adenocarcinoma. The CDR3 DNA is TGCGCCAGCAGTGCCGATAGCAATAAAGAGACCCAGTACTTC. Amino acid sequence: CASSADSNKETQYF.